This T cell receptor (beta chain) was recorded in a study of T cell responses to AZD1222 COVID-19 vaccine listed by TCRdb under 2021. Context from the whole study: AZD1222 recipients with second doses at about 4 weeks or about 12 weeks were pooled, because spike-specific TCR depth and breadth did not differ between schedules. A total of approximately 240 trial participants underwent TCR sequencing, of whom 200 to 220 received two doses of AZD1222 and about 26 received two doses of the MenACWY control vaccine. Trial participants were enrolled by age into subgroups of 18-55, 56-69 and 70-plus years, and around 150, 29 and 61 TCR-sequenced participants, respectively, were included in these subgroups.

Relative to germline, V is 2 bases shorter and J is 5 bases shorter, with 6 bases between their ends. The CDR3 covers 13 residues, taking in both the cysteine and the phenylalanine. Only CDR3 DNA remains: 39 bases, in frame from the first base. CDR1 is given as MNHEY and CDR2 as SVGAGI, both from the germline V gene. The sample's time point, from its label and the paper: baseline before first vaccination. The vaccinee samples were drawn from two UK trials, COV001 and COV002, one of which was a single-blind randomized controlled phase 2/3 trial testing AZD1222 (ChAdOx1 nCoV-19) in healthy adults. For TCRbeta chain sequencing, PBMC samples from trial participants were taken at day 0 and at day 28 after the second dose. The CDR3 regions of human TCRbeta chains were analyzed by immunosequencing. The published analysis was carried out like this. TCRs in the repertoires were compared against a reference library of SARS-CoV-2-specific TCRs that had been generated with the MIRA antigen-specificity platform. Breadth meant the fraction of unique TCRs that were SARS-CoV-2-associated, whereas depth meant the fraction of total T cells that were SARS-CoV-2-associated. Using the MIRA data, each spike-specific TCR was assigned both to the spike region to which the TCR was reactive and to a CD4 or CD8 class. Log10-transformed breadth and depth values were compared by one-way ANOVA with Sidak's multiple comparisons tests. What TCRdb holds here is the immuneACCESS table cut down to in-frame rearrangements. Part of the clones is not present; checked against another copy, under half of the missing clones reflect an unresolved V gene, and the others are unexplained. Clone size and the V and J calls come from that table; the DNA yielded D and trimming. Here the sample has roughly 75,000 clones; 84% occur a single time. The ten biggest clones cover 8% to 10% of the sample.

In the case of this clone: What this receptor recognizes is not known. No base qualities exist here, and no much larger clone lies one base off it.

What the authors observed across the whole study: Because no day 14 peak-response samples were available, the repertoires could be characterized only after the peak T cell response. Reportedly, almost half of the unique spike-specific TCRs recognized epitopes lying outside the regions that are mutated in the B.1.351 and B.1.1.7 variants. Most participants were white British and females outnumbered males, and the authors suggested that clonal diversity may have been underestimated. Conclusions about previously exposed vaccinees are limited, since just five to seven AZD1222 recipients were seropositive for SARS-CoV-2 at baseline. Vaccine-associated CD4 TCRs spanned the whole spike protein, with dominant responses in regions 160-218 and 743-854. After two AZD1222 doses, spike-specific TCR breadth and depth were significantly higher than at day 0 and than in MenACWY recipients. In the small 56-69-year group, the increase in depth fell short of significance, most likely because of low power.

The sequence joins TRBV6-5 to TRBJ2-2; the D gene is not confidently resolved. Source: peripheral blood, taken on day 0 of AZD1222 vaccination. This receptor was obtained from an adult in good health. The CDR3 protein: CASSYLRTGELFF. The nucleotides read TGTGCCAGCAGTTACCTAAGGACCGGGGAGCTGTTTTTT.